The 23 T cell receptor beta chains in this list originate from one sample, sequenced in a study of T-cell memory formation after mild COVID-19. In TCRdb, the 5' RACE reads were re-called with MiXCR into one record per CDR3 protein. This table holds a few hundred thousand distinct CDR3 sequences, 13% to 15% found once. Material for sequencing was PBMCs or a T cell subset sorted from them (not recorded which). The receptors shown here come from a man aged 18 to 29 who had mild COVID-19 (a few samples of this study predate the infection). Cell type and time point are not known.

The chain carries TRBV6-5 and TRBJ2-7; a weak D match, TRBD2 (5 bases). The V and J ends lost 0 bases and 6 bases respectively, with 15 bases between them. Per germline, CDR1 MNHEY and CDR2 SVGAGI. This CDR3 is built from 15 residues. The DNA of the CDR3 is TGTGCCAGCAGTTACTCGACGAGGAGGTCGGGCGAGCAGTACTTC. This gives the protein CASSYSTRRSGEQYF.

This clonotype was counted at least ten times. The gene calls are TRBV7-2 and TRBJ2-2; D gene unclear. Trimming took 6 bases from V and 6 from J, leaving 11 bases between them. The CDR3 contains 13 residues. From germline, CDR1 is SGHTA and CDR2 FQGNSA. CDR3 bases: TGTGCCAGCAGTAACCAGTTCGCCGGGGAGCTGTTTTTT. It specifies CASSNQFAGELFF.

This clonotype appeared a few times. The rearrangement uses TRBV6-2 or TRBV6-3 and TRBJ1-5, with D hard to call. The CDR3 is made up of 13 amino acids. Germline CDR1 is MNHEY and CDR2 is SVGEGT. V was cut by 6 bases and J by 6 bases, with 12 bases left in between. The CDR3 protein is CASSTHDSQPQHF. The DNA of the CDR3 is TGTGCCAGCAGCACGCATGACTCTCAGCCCCAGCATTTT.

This clonotype showed up just a few times. The V gene is TRBV11-1, the J gene TRBJ2-1; 8 bases match TRBD1. Per the germline V gene, CDR1 is SGHAT and CDR2 is FQDESV (reference sequence). Trimming at V came to 6 bases and at J to 6 bases, leaving 13 bases not matched to a gene. The CDR3 extends over 16 amino acids. The CDR3 loop reads CASSKEGTGTINEQFF. The DNA of the CDR3 is TGTGCCAGCAGTAAAGAGGGGACAGGAACCATCAATGAGCAGTTCTTC. Full variable domain (outside the CDR3, taken from reference TRBV11-1 and TRBJ2-1): EAEVAQSPRYKITEKSQAVAFWCDPISGHATLYWYRQILGQGPELLVQFQDESVVDDSQLPKDRFSAERLKGVDSTLKIQPAELGDSAMYLCASSKEGTGTINEQFFGPGTRLTVL.

J is TRBJ2-1 and V is TRBV7-2; D unclear. Germline lookup yields CDR1 SGHTA and CDR2 FQGNSA. Trimming took 2 bases from V and 6 from J, leaving 14 bases between them. The CDR3 runs to 15 residues. The CDR3 loop is CASSLRPLFSNEQFF. CDR3 DNA sequence: TGTGCCAGCAGCTTACGGCCCCTCTTTAGCAATGAGCAGTTCTTC.

This clonotype was detected many times. The CDR3, as DNA: TGTGCCAGCACCCAAAGCCCCCAGCGGGGGTACCAAGAGACCCAGTACTTC. Protein: CASTQSPQRGYQETQYF. The rearrangement uses TRBV7-8 and TRBJ2-5, with 8 positions matching TRBD2. The V segment lost 7 bases and the J segment 0 bases; nucleotides outside the gene matches: 13. This CDR3 region has 17 residues. The germline CDR1 and CDR2 sequences are SGHVS and FQNEAQ.

The gene calls are TRBV14 and TRBJ1-2; 9 nucleotides align to TRBD1. This CDR3 contains 13 residues. The germline gives CDR1 SGHDN, CDR2 FVKESK. J lost 5 bases, V lost 5 bases, and 3 bases had no gene match. In nucleotides, the CDR3 is TGTGCCAGCAGCGACAGGGGGAGTTATGGCTACACCTTC. Its protein product is CASSDRGSYGYTF.

This chain uses TRBV20-1 with TRBJ2-7; 8 bases align to TRBD1. Germline V gene lookup returns CDR1 DFQATT and CDR2 SNEGSKA (reference sequence). V shed 3 bases and J 2 bases; nucleotides not matched to a gene: 12. This CDR3 comprises 16 residues. Written as DNA, the CDR3 is TGCAGTGCTAGGGGTCCAGTGACAGGGGCCCCCTACGAGCAGTACGTC. Translating gives CSARGPVTGAPYEQYV.

The sample holds many counts of this clonotype. This rearrangement joins TRBV20-1 to TRBJ2-1; D is unresolved. Germline-derived CDR1 and CDR2 are DFQATT and SNEGSKA (reference sequence). The CDR3 runs 13 residues. Trimming took 7 bases from V and 0 from J, leaving 10 bases between them. The CDR3 sequence: CSVPPLSYNEQFF. CDR3 DNA: TGCAGTGTACCACCTCTCTCCTACAATGAGCAGTTCTTC.

Only a few counts were recorded for this clonotype. The chain recombines TRBV6-6 with TRBJ2-2; no definite D call. Germline CDR1 MNHNY, CDR2 SVGAGI (reference sequence). Trimming left V 0 bases short and J 6 bases short, with 11 bases between. The CDR3 extends over 15 amino acids. This CDR3 reads CASSYSSRLSGELFF. CDR3 nucleotides: TGTGCCAGCAGTTACTCGAGCAGACTCTCCGGGGAGCTGTTTTTT.

The chain links TRBV20-1 to TRBJ1-1; 9 positions agree with TRBD1. The CDR3 totals 14 residues. The germline V gene encodes CDR1 DFQATT and CDR2 SNEGSKA (reference sequence). V was pared by 5 bases and J by 3 bases, with 7 bases of the junction left unmatched. DNA for the CDR3: TGCAGTGCTCACAGGGGGCCAGGGGACACTGAAGCTTTCTTT. As protein: CSAHRGPGDTEAFF.

This clonotype has just a few counts. J is TRBJ2-3 and V is TRBV2; D ambiguous. Germline V gives CDR1 SNHLY, CDR2 FYNNEI. This CDR3 contains 14 residues. V lost 0 bases to trimming and J lost 6 bases, with 10 bases between them. CDR3: CASSEAPIRDTQYF. In nucleotides, the CDR3 is TGTGCCAGCAGTGAAGCGCCGATCCGGGATACGCAGTATTTT.

The V and J genes are TRBV6-5 and TRBJ1-1; no definite D call. From germline, CDR1 is MNHEY and CDR2 SVGAGI. The CDR3 consists of 12 residues. V lost 6 bases, J lost 3 bases, and 8 bases lay in between. CDR3 bases: TGTGCCAGCAGCCAAATGGACACTGAAGCTTTCTTT. This encodes CASSQMDTEAFF.

This clonotype came up a few times. The rearrangement uses TRBV4-3 and TRBJ1-5; D ambiguous. Germline CDR1 LGHNA, CDR2 YSLEER. With 0 bases removed from V and 0 bases from J, the gap between germline ends came to 6 bases. There are 15 residues in the CDR3. CDR3 protein: CASSQEVYSNQPQHF. As DNA, the CDR3 is TGCGCCAGCAGCCAAGAAGTTTATAGCAATCAGCCCCAGCATTTT.

V usage is TRBV2 and J usage is TRBJ1-6, with a possible D match to TRBD1 (6 bases). The germline V and J ends were trimmed by 6 bases and 8 bases, with 11 bases remaining between them. CDR3 length: 13 residues. The germline V gene encodes CDR1 SNHLY and CDR2 FYNNEI. Written as DNA, the CDR3 is TGTGCCAGCAGAGATAACAGGGATTCACCCCTCCACTTT. Its protein is CASRDNRDSPLHF.

This clonotype was observed many times. The gene calls are TRBV21-1 and TRBJ2-6; the D call in the table, TRBD1, was not verified against the DNA. TRBV21-1 is a listed pseudogene. This CDR3 region has 18 residues. The DNA of the CDR3 is TGTGCCAGCAGGAAATCTACGGGACGCCTCTCTGGGGCCAACGTCCTGACTTTC. Translation: CASRKSTGRLSGANVLTF.

This clonotype occurred many times. This chain joins TRBV6-5 and TRBJ1-5, with D perhaps TRBD1 (5 bases). Germline values: CDR1 MNHEY, CDR2 SVGAGI. The CDR3 sequence is 12 residues long. Trimming removed 3 bases from V and 8 bases from J, with 8 bases in between. The CDR3 loop reads CASSYGGEPQHF. CDR3 nucleotide sequence: TGTGCCAGCAGTTATGGGGGGGAGCCCCAGCATTTT.

This chain joins TRBV20-1 and TRBJ1-1, with D perhaps TRBD1 (6 bases). The germline V and J ends were trimmed by 7 bases and 4 bases, with 16 bases remaining between them. CDR3 length: 13 residues. From germline, CDR1 is DFQATT and CDR2 SNEGSKA (reference sequence). The chain's CDR3 is CSGFSGGGTEAFF. The CDR3 DNA sequence: TGCAGTGGATTTTCCGGGGGCGGCACTGAAGCTTTCTTT.

This chain connects TRBV7-2 to TRBJ1-1; 10 bases agree with TRBD1. CDR3 length equals 16 residues. Germline CDR1 and CDR2: SGHTA and FQGNSA. The V and J ends lost 5 bases and 0 bases, in that order; junction bases with no gene match: 6. CDR3 amino acids: CASSPRDRGLNTEAFF. CDR3 bases: TGTGCCAGCAGCCCCCGGGACAGGGGTTTGAACACTGAAGCTTTCTTT.

In its sample, this clonotype was seen a few times. This chain joins TRBV6-2 or TRBV6-3 and TRBJ1-4; D unclear. Germline V gene sequence: CDR1 MNHEY, CDR2 SVGEGT. The germline V and J ends were trimmed by 8 bases and 3 bases, with 7 bases remaining between them. The CDR3 has 12 residues. For the CDR3, the DNA is TGTGCCAGCCGGGAACCTAATGAAAAACTGTTTTTT. It translates to CASREPNEKLFF.

This clonotype was recorded many times. V and J are TRBV9 and TRBJ2-3; 11 bases are shared with TRBD2. CDR3 size: 15 residues. Germline assignment: CDR1 SGDLS and CDR2 YYNGEE. J was trimmed by 2 bases and V by 4 bases; bases with no gene match: 3. CDR3 coding DNA: TGTGCCAGCAGCTTTAGCGGGGGGGCCACAGATACGCAGTATTTT. Its translation: CASSFSGGATDTQYF.

The rearrangement uses TRBV25-1 and TRBJ2-7, with D possibly being TRBD1 (7 bases). The CDR3 has 14 amino acids. V gave up 4 bases and J gave up 0 bases, with 10 bases separating them. Germline lookup yields CDR1 MGHDK and CDR2 SYGVNS. The DNA of the CDR3 is TGTGCCAGCAGTGCCAGGGGGGTCTCCTACGAGCAGTACTTC. It is translated as CASSARGVSYEQYF.

This clonotype was seen a few times. The chain has TRBV27 and TRBJ2-3; the D is unclear. This CDR3 contains 12 residues. The V gene lost 4 bases and the J gene lost 13 bases, with 15 bases spanning the gap. Per germline, CDR1 MNHEY and CDR2 SMNVEV (reference sequence). The CDR3 DNA reads TGTGCCAGCAGTTCCTCTCAGATTTCGGAGTATTTT. This translates into CASSSSQISEYF.